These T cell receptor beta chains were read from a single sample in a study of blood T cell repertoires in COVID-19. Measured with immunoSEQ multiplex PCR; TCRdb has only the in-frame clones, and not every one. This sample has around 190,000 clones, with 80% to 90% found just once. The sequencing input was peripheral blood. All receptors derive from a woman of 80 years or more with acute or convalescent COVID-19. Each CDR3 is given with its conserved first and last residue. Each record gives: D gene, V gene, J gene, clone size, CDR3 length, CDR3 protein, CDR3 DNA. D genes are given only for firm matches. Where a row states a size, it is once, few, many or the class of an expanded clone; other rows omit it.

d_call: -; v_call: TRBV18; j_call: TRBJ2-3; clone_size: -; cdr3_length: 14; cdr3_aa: CASSPPADKDTQYF; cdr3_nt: TGTGCCAGCTCACCGCCGGCGGACAAAGATACGCAGTATTTT
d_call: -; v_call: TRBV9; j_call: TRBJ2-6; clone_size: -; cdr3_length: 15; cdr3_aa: CASSAFSSGANVLTF; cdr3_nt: TGTGCCAGCAGCGCCTTTAGCTCTGGGGCCAACGTCCTGACTTTC
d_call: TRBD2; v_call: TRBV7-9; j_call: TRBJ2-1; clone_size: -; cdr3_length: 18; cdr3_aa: CASSPWTSGSIYSVEQFF; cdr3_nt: TGTGCCAGCAGCCCTTGGACTAGCGGGAGTATTTATTCGGTTGAGCAGTTCTTC
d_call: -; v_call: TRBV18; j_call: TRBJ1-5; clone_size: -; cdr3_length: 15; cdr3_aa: CASSPPGSSNQPQHF; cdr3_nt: TGTGCCAGCTCACCACCGGGGAGTAGCAATCAGCCCCAGCATTTT
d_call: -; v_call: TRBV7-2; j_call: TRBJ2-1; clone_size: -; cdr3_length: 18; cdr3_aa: CASSFPILASGVYNEQFF; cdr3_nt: TGTGCCAGCAGCTTCCCAATTCTAGCGAGTGGGGTGTACAATGAGCAGTTCTTC
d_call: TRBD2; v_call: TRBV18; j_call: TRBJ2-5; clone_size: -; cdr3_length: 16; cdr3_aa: CASSPRASGLMETQYF; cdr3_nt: TGTGCCAGCTCACCACGGGCTAGCGGGTTGATGGAGACCCAGTACTTC
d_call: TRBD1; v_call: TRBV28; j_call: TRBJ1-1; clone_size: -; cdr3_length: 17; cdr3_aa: CASSAYGDSVRYTEAFF; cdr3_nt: TGTGCCAGCAGTGCCTACGGGGACAGCGTCAGGTACACTGAAGCTTTCTTT
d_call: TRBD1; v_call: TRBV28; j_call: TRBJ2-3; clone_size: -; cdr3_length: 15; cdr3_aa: CASNSPGQPADTQYF; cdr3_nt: TGTGCCAGCAACTCACCGGGACAGCCGGCAGATACGCAGTATTTT
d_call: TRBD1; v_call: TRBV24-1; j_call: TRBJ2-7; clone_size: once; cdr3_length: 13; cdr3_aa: CATSETGFYEQYF; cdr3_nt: TGTGCCACCAGTGAGACAGGGTTTTACGAGCAGTACTTC
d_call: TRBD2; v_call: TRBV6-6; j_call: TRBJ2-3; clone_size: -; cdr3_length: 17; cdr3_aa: CASSLLGLAGGEDTQYF; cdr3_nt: TGTGCCAGCAGTCTCCTTGGACTAGCGGGAGGTGAGGATACGCAGTATTTT
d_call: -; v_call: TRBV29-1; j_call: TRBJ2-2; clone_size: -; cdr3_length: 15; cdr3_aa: CSVERQTANTGELFF; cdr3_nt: TGCAGCGTTGAGCGACAGACCGCGAACACCGGGGAGCTGTTTTTT
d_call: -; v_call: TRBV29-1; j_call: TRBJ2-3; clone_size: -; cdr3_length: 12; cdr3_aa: CSVARGQDTQYF; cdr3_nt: TGCAGCGTTGCGAGGGGACAAGATACGCAGTATTTT
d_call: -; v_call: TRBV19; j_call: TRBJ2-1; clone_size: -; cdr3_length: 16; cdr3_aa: CASSIEALARGNEQFF; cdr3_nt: TGTGCCAGTAGTATAGAGGCCCTAGCGAGAGGAAATGAGCAGTTCTTC
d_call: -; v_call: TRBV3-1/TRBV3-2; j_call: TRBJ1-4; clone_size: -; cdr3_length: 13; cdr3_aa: CASSQDLGEKLFF; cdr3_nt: TGTGCCAGCAGCCAAGATCTCGGGGAAAAACTGTTTTTT
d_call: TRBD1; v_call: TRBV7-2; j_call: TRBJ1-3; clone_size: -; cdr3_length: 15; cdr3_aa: CASKRDRGSGNTIYF; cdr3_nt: TGTGCCAGCAAACGGGACAGGGGCTCTGGAAACACCATATATTTT
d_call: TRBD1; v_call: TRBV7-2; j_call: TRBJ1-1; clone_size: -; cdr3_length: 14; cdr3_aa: CASSSGQGWTEAFF; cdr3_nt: TGTGCCAGCAGCTCCGGACAGGGTTGGACTGAAGCTTTCTTT
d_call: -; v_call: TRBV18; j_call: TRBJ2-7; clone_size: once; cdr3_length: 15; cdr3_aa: CASSQGALLIYEQYF; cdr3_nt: TGTGCCAGCTCACAAGGGGCCCTACTTATCTACGAGCAGTACTTC
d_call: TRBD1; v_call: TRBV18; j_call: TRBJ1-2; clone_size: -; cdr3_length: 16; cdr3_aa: CASSPMRDRENYGYTF; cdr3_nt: TGTGCCAGCTCACCAATGAGGGACAGGGAGAACTATGGCTACACCTTC